A single sample gave rise to the 21 T cell receptor beta chains below, sequenced in a study of OX40 agonist ivuxolimab in advanced cancers. Receptors were amplified or captured by the immunoSEQ multiplex PCR assay. TCRdb obtained this table from immuneACCESS and retained in-frame rearrangements with V and J assigned. These tables miss some clones; where compared with another copy, unresolved V genes account for less than half of the shortfall, and the remainder is unexplained. Here the sample has 95,000 to 150,000 clones; just under 95% occur a single time. 0.15% to 0.17% of the sample belongs to the ten largest clones. The material sequenced was CD4+ or CD8+ T cells sorted from blood, taken in a trial of the OX40 agonist ivuxolimab. The origin of the receptors is an adult with an advanced solid tumor such as melanoma, head and neck, liver or kidney cancer.

V is TRBV28 and J is TRBJ1-1; 7 nucleotides line up with TRBD1. With V trimmed by 7 bases and J by 1 base, 9 bases remained unmatched. The CDR3 totals 15 residues. The germline gives CDR1 MDHEN, CDR2 SYDVKM. The CDR3 protein is CASIGPGGANTEAFF. In nucleotides, the CDR3 is TGTGCCAGCATAGGACCAGGGGGGGCGAACACTGAAGCTTTCTTT.

The chain couples TRBV28 to TRBJ2-5, with 7 bases fitting TRBD2. CDR3 size: 14 residues. The V and J ends lost 6 bases and 4 bases, in that order; junction bases with no gene match: 8. CDR1 MDHEN and CDR2 SYDVKM come from the germline V gene. The DNA of the CDR3 is TGTGCCAGCAGGACGCGGGGGAAAGGAGAGACCCAGTACTTC. Translation: CASRTRGKGETQYF.

V is TRBV25-1 and J is TRBJ2-3; a possible D gene is TRBD2 (6 bases). The CDR3 loop spans 16 amino acids. The germline V gene encodes CDR1 MGHDK and CDR2 SYGVNS. The V and J ends lost 5 bases and 2 bases respectively, with 17 bases between them. CDR3 loop: CASSHKDYRYTDTQYF. The CDR3 DNA reads TGTGCCAGCAGTCACAAGGACTACCGCTACACAGATACGCAGTATTTT.

The chain uses TRBV6-6 and TRBJ1-4, with 7 positions matching TRBD1. V shed 2 bases, J shed 6 bases, and the junction held 3 bases outside the gene matches. Germline V CDR1 and CDR2: MNHNY, SVGAGI (reference sequence). The CDR3 is 14 amino acids. The DNA of the CDR3 is TGTGCCAGCAGTTACCGGCAGGGGGATGAAAAACTGTTTTTT. Residues: CASSYRQGDEKLFF.

This clone was seen a handful of times. The same CDR3 is also encoded by other DNA sequences in this sample. The gene calls are TRBV29-1 and TRBJ2-5; D may be TRBD2 (5 bases). From germline, CDR1 is SQVTM and CDR2 ANQGSEA. The germline V and J ends were trimmed by 0 bases and 2 bases, with 13 bases remaining between them. This CDR3 region has 15 residues. CDR3 sequence reads: CSVEDSGFYQETQYF. CDR3 bases: TGCAGCGTTGAAGATTCGGGGTTTTATCAAGAGACCCAGTACTTC.

The V gene is TRBV28, the J gene TRBJ2-7; D might be TRBD1 (7 bases). CDR1 is MDHEN and CDR2 is SYDVKM in the germline V gene. Trimming removed 8 bases from V and 4 bases from J, with 21 bases in between. This CDR3 region has 15 residues. CDR3 nucleotide sequence: TGTGCCAGCGGGGAGGACAGGTTGTCCCCTTACGAGCAGTACTTC. Translating it yields CASGEDRLSPYEQYF.

The rearrangement links TRBV19 to TRBJ2-3; TRBD1 matches 10 bases. V gave up 4 bases and J gave up 2 bases; unmatched junction bases: 9. The CDR3 covers 17 residues. Germline CDR1 is LNHDA and CDR2 is SQIVND (reference sequence). This chain's CDR3 is CASSSRDRGLYTDTQYF. The CDR3 coding sequence is TGTGCCAGTAGTAGCCGGGACAGGGGTTTGTACACAGATACGCAGTATTTT.

This chain uses TRBV18 with TRBJ1-2; no firm D call. V shed 1 base and J shed 7 bases, with 7 bases lying between them. The CDR3 loop spans 12 amino acids. The germline CDR1 and CDR2 sequences are KGHSH and LQKENI. The CDR3 region is CASSPRVGGYTF. Here the CDR3 DNA reads TGTGCCAGCTCACCACGGGTGGGTGGCTACACCTTC.

The V and J genes are TRBV5-1 and TRBJ1-5; TRBD1 agrees at 9 bases. Trimming at V came to 2 bases and at J to 5 bases, leaving 14 bases not matched to a gene. The CDR3 totals 18 residues. Germline CDR1 reads SGHRS; CDR2 reads YFSETQ. The CDR3 DNA sequence: TGCGCCAGCAGCTTCCAAATCGGGGGTAGGACAGGGGATCAGCCCCAGCATTTT. Translation gives CASSFQIGGRTGDQPQHF.

The V call is TRBV18, the J call TRBJ1-1; D remains unclear. Germline V CDR1 and CDR2: KGHSH, LQKENI. V lost 11 bases and J 4 bases, leaving 17 bases between the germline ends. The CDR3 sequence is 13 residues long. This CDR3 is CASQETLGTEAFF. DNA for the CDR3: TGTGCCTCCCAGGAGACCTTGGGCACTGAAGCTTTCTTT.

J is TRBJ1-1 and V is TRBV7-9; 9 bases fit TRBD1. Germline loops: CDR1 SEHNR, CDR2 FQNEAQ (reference sequence). V was clipped by 8 bases and J by 0 bases; unmatched bases: 10. The CDR3 sequence is 16 residues long. As DNA, the CDR3 is TGTGCCAGCGTCGCCGGGACAGGGATCGTGAACACTGAAGCTTTCTTT. Translating it yields CASVAGTGIVNTEAFF.

This chain connects TRBV5-1 to TRBJ1-1; 7 bases fit TRBD1. Germline CDR1 reads SGHRS; CDR2 reads YFSETQ. This CDR3 has 16 amino acids. With 4 bases clipped from V and 1 base from J, the junction kept 10 bases outside the gene matches. In nucleotides, the CDR3 is TGCGCCAGCAGCCAGGGGGGCACCCGCAGGAACACTGAAGCTTTCTTT. It specifies CASSQGGTRRNTEAFF.

V usage is TRBV4-3 and J usage is TRBJ1-3; D not resolved. CDR3 length: 13 amino acids. Germline assignment: CDR1 LGHNA and CDR2 YSLEER. V was pared by 3 bases and J by 0 bases, with 3 bases between. CDR3 residues: CASSQGSGNTIYF. The DNA for the CDR3 is TGCGCCAGCAGCCAGGGCTCTGGAAACACCATATATTTT.

The chain carries TRBV28 and TRBJ1-5; no reliable D call. Between the trimmed V and J ends, which lost 4 bases and 0 bases, there was a span of 10 bases. The CDR3 extends over 15 amino acids. CDR1 and CDR2 (germline): MDHEN, SYDVKM. CDR3 loop: CASSSLGVSNQPQHF. The CDR3, as DNA: TGTGCCAGCAGTTCCCTCGGGGTTAGCAATCAGCCCCAGCATTTT. Together with reference TRBV28 and TRBJ1-5, the CDR3 gives the full variable domain: DVKVTQSSRYLVKRTGEKVFLECVQDMDHENMFWYRQDPGLGLRLIYFSYDVKMKEKGDIPEGYSVSREKKERFSLILESASTNQTSMYLCASSSLGVSNQPQHFGDGTRLSIL.

This chain links TRBV19 with TRBJ2-7; the D gene is possibly TRBD1 (5 bases). Germline CDR1 is LNHDA and CDR2 is SQIVND (reference sequence). This CDR3 has 13 amino acids. Trimming took 4 bases from V and 2 from J, leaving 9 bases between them. This chain's CDR3 is CASSKDNTYEQYF. In nucleotides, the CDR3 is TGTGCCAGTAGTAAGGACAATACCTACGAGCAGTACTTC.

The V and J genes are TRBV14 and TRBJ1-6; D unclear. Trimming left V 0 bases short and J 6 bases short, with 12 bases between. CDR1 SGHDN and CDR2 FVKESK come from the germline V gene. The CDR3 totals 16 residues. CDR3 loop: CASSQEKGFSNSPLHF. CDR3 bases: TGTGCCAGCAGCCAAGAAAAGGGTTTCAGTAATTCACCCCTCCACTTT.

J is TRBJ2-7 and V is TRBV5-1; 8 nucleotides line up with TRBD1. CDR1 is SGHRS, CDR2 YFSETQ, per germline. The trim removed 3 bases at V and 7 bases at J, leaving 12 bases unmatched. The CDR3 is 15 amino acids. The CDR3: CASSYEDRGSEEQYF. The CDR3 nucleotides are TGCGCCAGCAGCTACGAAGACAGGGGTTCGGAGGAGCAGTACTTC.

The chain uses TRBV9 and TRBJ2-3; 12 nucleotides agree with TRBD2. Germline V gene lookup returns CDR1 SGDLS and CDR2 YYNGEE. The CDR3 covers 15 residues. V lost 1 base, J lost 10 bases, and 7 bases stayed unmatched. CDR3 sequence: CASSVTASGGAAQYF. CDR3 coding DNA: TGTGCCAGCAGCGTAACCGCTAGCGGGGGGGCCGCGCAGTATTTT.

V is TRBV7-2 and J is TRBJ1-1; the D is unclear. CDR3 length: 15 residues. The V and J ends lost 4 bases and 0 bases respectively, with 12 bases between them. Per germline, CDR1 SGHTA and CDR2 FQGNSA. CDR3 region: CASSSQVGMNTEAFF. In DNA, the CDR3 is TGTGCCAGCAGCTCCCAGGTCGGAATGAACACTGAAGCTTTCTTT.

In its sample, this clone was seen once. The gene calls are TRBV7-2 and TRBJ2-7; TRBD2 matches 9 bases. Germline V gene data show CDR1 as SGHTA and CDR2 as FQGNSA. The V and J ends lost 8 bases and 3 bases, in that order; junction bases with no gene match: 5. The CDR3 contains 13 residues. The CDR3 nucleotides read TGTGCCAGCTCGAGCGGGGGGCGCTACGAGCAGTACTTC. Its translation: CASSSGGRYEQYF. The variable domain in full, with the rest retrieved from reference TRBV7-2 and TRBJ2-7, is GAGVSQSPSNKVTEKGKDVELRCDPISGHTALYWYRQSLGQGLEFLIYFQGNSAPDKSGLPSDRFSAERTGGSVSTLTIQRTQQEDSAVYLCASSSGGRYEQYFGPGTRLTVT.

V usage is TRBV6-1 and J usage is TRBJ1-4, with a possible D match to TRBD1 (5 bases). The CDR3 consists of 15 residues. Trimming stripped 4 bases from V and 0 bases from J, with 9 bases between. Germline V gene data show CDR1 as MNHNS and CDR2 as SASEGT. In nucleotides, the CDR3 is TGTGCCAGCAGTGGGGGGGGTGCAACTAATGAAAAACTGTTTTTT. This gives the protein CASSGGGATNEKLFF.